This paragraph reports one TCR beta chain. This entry belongs to a study of blood T cell repertoires in COVID-19. Study-wide context: Samples taken during acute and convalescent COVID-19 were collected in the United States, Italy and Spain. T cells, B-cell-depleted T cells, or PBMCs provided the cDNA or gDNA that served as material.

The study recruited people aged roughly 18 to 100 years across some 23 US areas. The J segment lost 4 bases and the V segment lost 5 bases, leaving 8 bases of the junction unmatched. The germline V gene encodes CDR1 LNHDA and CDR2 SQIVND (reference sequence). The CDR3 runs 16 residues. In the original processing: By means of reference gene primer amplification, nucleated cell counts were estimated. Here immunoSEQ multiplex PCR was the method, and the copy in TCRdb shows in-frame clones only, minus some. V, J and clone size are taken as reported in that table, and D and trimming were inferred from the DNA itself. Of 150,000 or so clones in the sample, roughly 80% were seen once.

The rearrangement uses TRBV19 and TRBJ1-5; TRBD1 matches at 10 bases. This clonotype was obtained from a woman aged 45-65 years who had recovered from COVID-19. Sequencing was done on a sample of PBMCs or T cells enriched from blood (not recorded which). DNA for the CDR3: TGTGCCAGTAGTCCCCCGGGGACAGGGGTTAATCAGCCCCAGCATTTT. Translated: CASSPPGTGVNQPQHF. Based on the CDR3 plus reference TRBV19 and TRBJ1-5, the full variable domain is DGGITQSPKYLFRKEGQNVTLSCEQNLNHDAMYWYRQDPGQGLRLIYYSQIVNDFQKGDIAEGYSVSREKKESFPLTVTSAQKNPTAFYLCASSPPGTGVNQPQHFGDGTRLSIL.